One sample yielded the 8 T cell receptor beta chains listed below, sequenced in a study of metastatic and nonmetastatic thyroid tumors. TCRdb reprocessed the PCR reads via MiXCR. The sample gives some 31,000 clones, roughly a fifth of which show up once; 20% to 25% is in the top ten. Every patient underwent thyroid surgery untreated. Sequenced input: blood. These receptors were obtained from a female donor with papillary thyroid cancer or a benign thyroid nodule (not recorded which). Some clones in this sample may be carry-over from other donors' samples.

The CDR3 region has the DNA TGTGCCTGGATGGCCTCTATTAAAGATACGCAGTATTTT. Translation: CAWMASIKDTQYF. This rearrangement joins TRBV30 to TRBJ2-3; no reliable D call. V was shortened by 4 bases and J by 5 bases, with 13 bases between the two germline ends. This CDR3 has 13 residues. Germline-derived CDR1 and CDR2 are GTSNPN and SVGIG (reference sequence).

This clone was detected ten times or more. The rearrangement links TRBV11-3 to TRBJ1-6, with 8 positions matching TRBD1. The CDR3 is 17 amino acids. CDR1 and CDR2 from the germline V gene are SGHNT and YENEEA. V lost 5 bases to trimming and J lost 0 bases; unmatched junction nucleotides: 6. CDR3 amino acids: CASSQGQASSYNSPLHF. CDR3 sequence (DNA): TGTGCCAGCAGCCAGGGACAGGCCAGCTCCTATAATTCACCCCTCCACTTT.

By share of the sample, this clone is medium-sized. The chain couples TRBV6-1 to TRBJ2-2; 7 nucleotides agree with TRBD2. The V gene end was trimmed by 8 bases and the J gene end by 4 bases; junction bases not matched to a gene: 16. Germline CDR1 and CDR2: MNHNS and SASEGT. This CDR3 spans 17 amino acids. The CDR3 sequence: CASYQGRQGGSTGELFF. DNA for the CDR3: TGTGCCAGCTACCAAGGGAGGCAGGGAGGGTCCACCGGGGAGCTGTTTTTT.

By share, this clone ranks as medium-sized. The gene calls are TRBV6-2 or TRBV6-3 and TRBJ2-7; D gene unclear. The CDR3 length is 12 residues. Germline loops: CDR1 MNHEY, CDR2 SVGEGT. V lost 3 bases and J lost 6, with 9 bases in between. The CDR3 here is CASSYSLREQYF. CDR3 DNA: TGTGCCAGCAGTTATAGCCTACGCGAGCAGTACTTC.

V and J are TRBV11-2 and TRBJ1-5; no clear D gene. Germline V gene sequence: CDR1 SGHAT, CDR2 FQNNGV. The ends were cut back, 4 bases at V and 4 bases at J, with 14 bases in the middle. This CDR3 has 15 residues. The CDR3 reads CASSSNAALNQPQHF. DNA of the CDR3: TGTGCCAGCAGCTCGAATGCAGCGCTAAATCAGCCCCAGCATTTT.

This clone showed up many times. The chain recombines TRBV7-9 with TRBJ2-2; 12 bases agree with TRBD2. The CDR3 is 16 residues long. Per the germline V gene, CDR1 is SEHNR and CDR2 is FQNEAQ (reference sequence). The junction had 4 bases not matched to a gene; V was cut back by 5 bases and J by 3 bases. The CDR3 spells CASSPWTSGDTGELFF. The DNA for the CDR3 is TGTGCCAGCAGCCCCTGGACTAGCGGGGACACCGGGGAGCTGTTTTTT.

This clone has a count of ten or more. The CDR3 reads CASSLLAEQYF. The DNA for the CDR3 is TGTGCCAGCAGCTTGCTAGCCGAGCAGTACTTC. This chain links TRBV5-5 with TRBJ2-7; D might be TRBD2 (5 bases). Trimming cost V 1 base and J 6 bases, with 5 bases left between them. CDR3 length: 11 residues. The germline V gene encodes CDR1 SGHKS and CDR2 YYEKEE (reference sequence). Full variable domain (missing parts from reference TRBV5-5 and TRBJ2-7): DAGVTQSPTHLIKTRGQQVTLRCSPISGHKSVSWYQQVLGQGPQFIFQYYEKEERGRGNFPDRFSARQFPNYSSELNVNALLLGDSALYLCASSLLAEQYFGPGTRLTVT.

This clone was picked up many times. The chain recombines TRBV4-1 with TRBJ2-7; D unclear. CDR3 length: 13 amino acids. Per germline, CDR1 MGHRA and CDR2 YSYEKL. With 1 base removed from V and 0 bases from J, the gap between germline ends came to 4 bases. The CDR3 here is CASSQGSSYEQYF. CDR3 DNA sequence: TGCGCCAGCAGCCAAGGGAGCTCCTACGAGCAGTACTTC.